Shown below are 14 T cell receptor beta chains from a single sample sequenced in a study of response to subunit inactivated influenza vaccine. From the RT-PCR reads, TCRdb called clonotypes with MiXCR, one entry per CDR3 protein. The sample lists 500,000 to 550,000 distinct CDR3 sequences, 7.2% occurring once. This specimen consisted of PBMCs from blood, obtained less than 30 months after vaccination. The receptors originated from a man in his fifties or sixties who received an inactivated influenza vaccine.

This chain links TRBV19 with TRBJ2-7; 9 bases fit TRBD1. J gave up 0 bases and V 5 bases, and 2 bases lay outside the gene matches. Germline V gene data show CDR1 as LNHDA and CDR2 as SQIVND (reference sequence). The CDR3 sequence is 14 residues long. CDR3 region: CASSGTGRSYEQYF. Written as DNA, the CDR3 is TGTGCCAGTAGTGGGACAGGGCGCTCCTACGAGCAGTACTTC.

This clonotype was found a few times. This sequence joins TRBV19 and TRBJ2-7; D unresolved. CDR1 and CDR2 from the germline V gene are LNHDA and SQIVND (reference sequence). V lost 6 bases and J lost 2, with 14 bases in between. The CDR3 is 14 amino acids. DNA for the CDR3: TGTGCCAGTAGGCCCCCCAAGGCCCCCTACGAGCAGTACTTC. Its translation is CASRPPKAPYEQYF.

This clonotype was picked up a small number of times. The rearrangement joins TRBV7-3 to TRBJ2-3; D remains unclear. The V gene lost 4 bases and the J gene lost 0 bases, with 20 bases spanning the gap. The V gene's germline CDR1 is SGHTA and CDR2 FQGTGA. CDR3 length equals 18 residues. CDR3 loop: CASSSPVGYISSTDTQYF. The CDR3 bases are TGTGCCAGCAGCTCTCCTGTCGGATATATCTCTAGCACAGATACGCAGTATTTT.

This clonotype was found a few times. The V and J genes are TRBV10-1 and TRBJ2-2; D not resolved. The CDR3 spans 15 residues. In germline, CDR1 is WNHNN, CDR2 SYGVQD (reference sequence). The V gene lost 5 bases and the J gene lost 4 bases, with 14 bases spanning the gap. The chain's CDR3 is CASSWAGPGTGELFF. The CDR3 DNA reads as TGCGCCAGCAGTTGGGCCGGGCCAGGCACCGGGGAGCTGTTTTTT.

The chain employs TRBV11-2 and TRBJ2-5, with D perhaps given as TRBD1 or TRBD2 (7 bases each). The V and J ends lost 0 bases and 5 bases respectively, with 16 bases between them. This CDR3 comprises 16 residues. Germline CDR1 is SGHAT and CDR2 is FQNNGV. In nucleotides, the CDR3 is TGTGCCAGCAGCTTAGAGGGGGGGACAGTGAGGGAGACCCAGTACTTC. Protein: CASSLEGGTVRETQYF.

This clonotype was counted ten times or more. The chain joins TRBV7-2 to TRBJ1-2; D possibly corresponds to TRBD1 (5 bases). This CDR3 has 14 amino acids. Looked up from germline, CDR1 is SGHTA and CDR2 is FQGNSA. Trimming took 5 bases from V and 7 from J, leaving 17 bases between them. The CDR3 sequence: CASSQDRAGGGYTF. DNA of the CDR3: TGTGCCAGCAGCCAAGACCGAGCGGGGGGTGGCTACACCTTC.

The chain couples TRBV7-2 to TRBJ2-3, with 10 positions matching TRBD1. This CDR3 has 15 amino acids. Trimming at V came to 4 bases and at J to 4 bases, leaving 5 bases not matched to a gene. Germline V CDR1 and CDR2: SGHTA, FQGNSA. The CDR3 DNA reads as TGTGCCAGCAGCTCCCTCGGACAGGGGGCAGATACGCAGTATTTT. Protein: CASSSLGQGADTQYF. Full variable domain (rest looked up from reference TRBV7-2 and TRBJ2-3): GAGVSQSPSNKVTEKGKDVELRCDPISGHTALYWYRQSLGQGLEFLIYFQGNSAPDKSGLPSDRFSAERTGGSVSTLTIQRTQQEDSAVYLCASSSLGQGADTQYFGPGTRLTVL.

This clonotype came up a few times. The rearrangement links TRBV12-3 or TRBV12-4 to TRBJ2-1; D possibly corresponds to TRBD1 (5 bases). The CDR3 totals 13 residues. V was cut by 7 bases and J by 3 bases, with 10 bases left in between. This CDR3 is CASTPDIYNEQFF. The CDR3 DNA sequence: TGTGCCAGCACACCGGACATCTACAATGAGCAGTTCTTC.

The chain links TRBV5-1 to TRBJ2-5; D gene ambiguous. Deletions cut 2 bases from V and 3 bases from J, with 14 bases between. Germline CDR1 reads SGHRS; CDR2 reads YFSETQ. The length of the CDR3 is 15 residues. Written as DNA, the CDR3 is TGCGCCAGCAGCTTTCACGGCCAAATAGAAGAGACCCAGTACTTC. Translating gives CASSFHGQIEETQYF.

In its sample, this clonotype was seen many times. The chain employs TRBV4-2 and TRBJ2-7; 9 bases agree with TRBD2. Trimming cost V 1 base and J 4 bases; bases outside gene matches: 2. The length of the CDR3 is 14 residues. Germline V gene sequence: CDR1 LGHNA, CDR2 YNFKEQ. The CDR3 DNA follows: TGTGCCAGCAGCCAAGGACTAGCGGAATACGAGCAGTACTTC. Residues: CASSQGLAEYEQYF.

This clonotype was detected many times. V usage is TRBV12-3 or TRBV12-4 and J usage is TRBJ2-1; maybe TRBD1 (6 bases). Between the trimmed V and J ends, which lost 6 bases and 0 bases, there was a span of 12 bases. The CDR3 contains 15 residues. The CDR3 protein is CASSRQASSYNEQFF. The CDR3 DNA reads TGTGCCAGCAGCCGACAGGCGAGCTCCTACAATGAGCAGTTCTTC.

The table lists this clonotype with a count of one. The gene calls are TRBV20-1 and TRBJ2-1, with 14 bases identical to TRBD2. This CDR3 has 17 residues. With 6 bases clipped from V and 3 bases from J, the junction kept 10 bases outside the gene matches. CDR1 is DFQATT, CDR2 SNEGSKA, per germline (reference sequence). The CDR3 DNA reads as TGCAGTGCCGGGGGCCCGACTAGCGGGAGGGTCTACAATGAGCAGTTCTTC. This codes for CSAGGPTSGRVYNEQFF.

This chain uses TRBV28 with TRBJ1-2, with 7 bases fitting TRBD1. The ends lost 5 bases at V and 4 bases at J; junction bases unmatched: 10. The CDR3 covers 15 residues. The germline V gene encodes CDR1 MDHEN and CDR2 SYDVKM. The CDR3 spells CASSGGLAGGYGYTF. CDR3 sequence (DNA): TGTGCCAGCAGTGGGGGTCTGGCAGGGGGCTATGGCTACACCTTC.

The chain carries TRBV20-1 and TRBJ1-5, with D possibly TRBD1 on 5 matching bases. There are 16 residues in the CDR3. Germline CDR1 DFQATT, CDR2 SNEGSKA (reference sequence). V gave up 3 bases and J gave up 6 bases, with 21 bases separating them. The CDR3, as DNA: TGCAGTGCTAGTCGCCAGGGTGGGACTTATGGTCAGCCCCAGCATTTT. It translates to CSASRQGGTYGQPQHF.